The clone carrying this T cell receptor beta chain was recorded many times. Its antigen is still unknown. These data belong to a study of metastatic and nonmetastatic thyroid tumors. Across the study: Samples came from malignant and benign thyroid patients, and repertoires were compared across blood and tumor or nodule tissue.

In the study's own analysis: Clinicopathological groups supplied CDR3 differences that were used to build a distant-metastasis classifier for papillary thyroid cancer. TCRdb reprocessed the PCR reads via MiXCR. The V and J calls, along with clone size, are taken from TCRdb and not from the paper's own processing. The profile shows some 83,000 clones, approximately 12% of them singletons. Broader study findings: When malignant thyroid tumors were compared with benign nodules, TCR beta diversity was reportedly significantly higher in the malignant tumors. This held in both blood and tumor samples.

All patients were treatment-naive before thyroid surgery. Trimming pared 7 bases from V and 5 bases from J, leaving 17 bases between. CDR3 length: 14 amino acids. V usage is TRBV12-3 or TRBV12-4 and J usage is TRBJ2-5, with a tentative D call TRBD1 (5 bases). This TCR was sampled from a female donor with papillary thyroid cancer or a benign thyroid nodule (not recorded which). Some clones in this sample may be carry-over from other donors' samples. Source material: tumor tissue. CDR3 bases: TGTGCCAGCACCCACCCAGGGTCGTATGAGACCCAGTACTTC. Protein sequence: CASTHPGSYETQYF.